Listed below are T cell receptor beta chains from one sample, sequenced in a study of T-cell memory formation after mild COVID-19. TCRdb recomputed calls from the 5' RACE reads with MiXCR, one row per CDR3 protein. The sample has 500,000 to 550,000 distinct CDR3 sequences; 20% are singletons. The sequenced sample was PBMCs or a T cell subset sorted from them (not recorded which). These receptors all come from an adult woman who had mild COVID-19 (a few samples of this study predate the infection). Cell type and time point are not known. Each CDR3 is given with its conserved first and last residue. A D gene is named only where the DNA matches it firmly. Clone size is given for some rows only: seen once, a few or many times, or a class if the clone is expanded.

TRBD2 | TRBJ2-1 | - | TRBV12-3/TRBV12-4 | TGTGCCAGCAGTACTCCGGGACTAGCGGGGGTTGATGAGCAGTTCTTC | CASSTPGLAGVDEQFF
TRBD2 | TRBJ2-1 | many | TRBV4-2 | TGTGCCAGCAGCCCTGGGGCTAGCGGGAGTGGAAATGAGCAGTTCTTC | CASSPGASGSGNEQFF
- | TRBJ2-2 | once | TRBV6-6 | TGTGCCAGCACCCCCGTGGCAGGAGCCCTTATCCACCCGAGGACCGGGGAGCTGTTTTTT | CASTPVAGALIHPRTGELFF
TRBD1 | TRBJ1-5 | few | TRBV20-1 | TGCAGTGCTAGACCGGGACAGCATAGCAATCAGCCCCAGCATTTT | CSARPGQHSNQPQHF
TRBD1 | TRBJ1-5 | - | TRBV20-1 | TGCAGTGCTCGGCTGACAGGGGGATTGTATCAGCCCCAGCATTTT | CSARLTGGLYQPQHF
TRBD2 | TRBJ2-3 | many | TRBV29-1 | TGCAGCGTTACTAGCGGGAGGCTGGATGGTGGGTATTTT | CSVTSGRLDGGYF
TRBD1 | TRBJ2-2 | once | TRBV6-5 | TGTGCCAGCAGTTCCTTTGACAGGGTGAAGACGGAGCTGTTTTTT | CASSSFDRVKTELFF
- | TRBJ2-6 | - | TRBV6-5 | TGTGCCAGCAGGCAGGGTCTCGGGGCCAACGTCCTGACTTTC | CASRQGLGANVLTF
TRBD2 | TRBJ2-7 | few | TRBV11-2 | TGTGCCAGCAGCTTAGATACCCGGGGGGGCTTGTACGAGCAGTACTTC | CASSLDTRGGLYEQYF
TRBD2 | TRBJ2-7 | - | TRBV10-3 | TGTGCCATCAGTTTTACTAGCGGGGGTACCGAGCAGTACTTC | CAISFTSGGTEQYF
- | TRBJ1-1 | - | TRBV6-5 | TGTGCCAGCAGTTTCCTACAGGGAAACACTGAAGCTTTCTTT | CASSFLQGNTEAFF
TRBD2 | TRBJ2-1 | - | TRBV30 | TGTGCCTGGAGTGCGACTAGCATGAATGAGCAGTTCTTC | CAWSATSMNEQFF
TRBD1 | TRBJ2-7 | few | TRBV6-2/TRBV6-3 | TGTGCCACCCAACGATGGACAGGGTTAATCCACGAGCAGTACTTC | CATQRWTGLIHEQYF
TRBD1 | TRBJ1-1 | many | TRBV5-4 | TGTGCCAGCAGCCCGGGACAGGGGGCTACTGAAGCTTTCTTT | CASSPGQGATEAFF
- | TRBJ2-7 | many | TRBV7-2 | TGTGCCAGCAGCGAGGTCGGAGCCTACGAGCAGTACTTC | CASSEVGAYEQYF
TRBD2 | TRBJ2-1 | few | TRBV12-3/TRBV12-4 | TGTGCCAGCAGTTCGTCCGGGGGGGCGATTTGGTACAATGAGCAGTTCTTC | CASSSSGGAIWYNEQFF
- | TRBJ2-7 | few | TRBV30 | TGTGCCTGGAGTACCCTTATAGTTTACGAGCAGTACTTC | CAWSTLIVYEQYF
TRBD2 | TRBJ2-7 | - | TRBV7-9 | TGTGCCAGCAGCCCGGAGGTGGCGGGAGGGTCCTACGAGCAGTACTTC | CASSPEVAGGSYEQYF
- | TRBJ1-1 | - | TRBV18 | TGTGCCAGCTCACCACCGGGATTTCTGGGCGGGTCTGAAGCTTTCTTT | CASSPPGFLGGSEAFF
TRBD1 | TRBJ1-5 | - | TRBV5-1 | TGCGCCAGCAGCCCCGGACAGGACCGCAATCAGCCCCAGCATTTT | CASSPGQDRNQPQHF
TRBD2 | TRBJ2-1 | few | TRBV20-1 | TGCAGTGCTAGATCCGGGACTAGCTCCTACAATGAGCAGTTCTTC | CSARSGTSSYNEQFF
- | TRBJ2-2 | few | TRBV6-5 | TGTGCCAGCAGGTTTTATGGGAACACCGGGGAGCTGTTTTTT | CASRFYGNTGELFF
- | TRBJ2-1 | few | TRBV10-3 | TGTGCCATCAGTGAGTCAGGGGTTATCAATGAGCAGTTCTTC | CAISESGVINEQFF
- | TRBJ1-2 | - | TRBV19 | TGTGCCAGTAGTATAGATCGTGGCAGGGCTGGCTACACCTTC | CASSIDRGRAGYTF
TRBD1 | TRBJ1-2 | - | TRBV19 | TGTGCCAGTATGGCAGGGACAGGCTATGGCTACACCTTC | CASMAGTGYGYTF
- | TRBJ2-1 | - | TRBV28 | TGTGCCAGCAGTTCTGGTTCAGGGAGGATGGACAATGAGCAGTTCTTC | CASSSGSGRMDNEQFF
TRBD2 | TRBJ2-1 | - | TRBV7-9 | TGTGCCAGCAGCCTTGACTCGGGCGGGAGGGCCAATGAGCAGTTCTTC | CASSLDSGGRANEQFF
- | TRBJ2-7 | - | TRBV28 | TGTGCCAGCAGTTTAAGAATAGACGGATTCAACTACGAGCAGTACTTC | CASSLRIDGFNYEQYF
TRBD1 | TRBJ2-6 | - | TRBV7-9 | TGTGCCAGCAGTCCGGACAGGGGAAGCTCTGGGGCCAACGTCCTGACTTTC | CASSPDRGSSGANVLTF
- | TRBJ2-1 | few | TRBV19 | TGTGCCAGTAGTATAGGCCTTGGGGGCGCTAACAATGAGCAGTTCTTC | CASSIGLGGANNEQFF
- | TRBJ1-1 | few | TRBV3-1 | TGTGCCAGCAGCCAAGGGGAGGGGACCACTAACACTGAAGCTTTCTTT | CASSQGEGTTNTEAFF
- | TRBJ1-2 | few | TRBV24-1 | TGTGCCACCAGTGATGACGGGACAAGCTATGGCTACACCTTC | CATSDDGTSYGYTF
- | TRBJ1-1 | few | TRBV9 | TGTGCCAGCAGCGTAGCGGCAGACACTGAAGCTTTCTTT | CASSVAADTEAFF
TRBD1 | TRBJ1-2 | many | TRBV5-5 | TGTGCCAGCAGCCCAACAGGGGACGGAGGCTACACCTTC | CASSPTGDGGYTF
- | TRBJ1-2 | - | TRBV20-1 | TGCAGTGCTAGAGGCTCTAGAGGGGGGGATGGCTACACCTTC | CSARGSRGGDGYTF
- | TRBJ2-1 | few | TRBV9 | TGTGCCAGCAGTGATAGCGGTAGCTCCTACAATGAGCAGTTCTTC | CASSDSGSSYNEQFF
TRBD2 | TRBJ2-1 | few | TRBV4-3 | TGCGCCAGCAGCCAAGATAGTCAGCGGGGCAATGAGCAGTTCTTC | CASSQDSQRGNEQFF
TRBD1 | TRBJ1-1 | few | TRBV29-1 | TGCAGCGTGGGACAGGTAGGGAACACTGAAGCTTTCTTT | CSVGQVGNTEAFF
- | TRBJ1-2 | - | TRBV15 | TGTGCCACCAGCAGCTACAGCCTGAACTATGGCTACACCTTC | CATSSYSLNYGYTF
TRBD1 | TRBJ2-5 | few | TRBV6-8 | TGTGCCAGCACCGGACAGGGGGATCAAGAGACCCAGTACTTC | CASTGQGDQETQYF
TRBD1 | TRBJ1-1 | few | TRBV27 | TGTGCCAGCAGTTATGAGGGGGCAAACACTGAAGCTTTCTTT | CASSYEGANTEAFF
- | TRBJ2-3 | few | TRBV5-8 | TGTGCCAGCAGCTTGGTGGCAGGGAGCCCAGATACGCAGTATTTT | CASSLVAGSPDTQYF
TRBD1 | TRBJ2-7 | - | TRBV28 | TGTGCCAGCAGTTTAAAGGACAGGGGGCTTTTCGGCTACGAGCAGTACTTC | CASSLKDRGLFGYEQYF
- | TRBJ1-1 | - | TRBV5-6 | TGTGCCAGCAGCTTAAATGGGGCTTTCTTT | CASSLNGAFF
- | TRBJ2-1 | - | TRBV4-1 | TGCGCCAGCAGTTCTCCGGGGCGCCGCTCCTACAATGAGCAGTTCTTC | CASSSPGRRSYNEQFF
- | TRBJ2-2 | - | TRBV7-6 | TGTGCCAGCAGCCCTATCCGGACCGGGGAGCTGTTTTTT | CASSPIRTGELFF